This T cell receptor (beta chain) was sequenced during a study of CD4 T cells in relation to SARS-CoV-2 and coronaviruses. Study-wide results and caveats: No crossreactivity against non-spike viral proteins was tested here. About 64% of donors had memory CD4+ clonotypes crossrecognizing SARS-CoV-2 and common cold coronavirus spike.

Assay: immunoSEQ multiplex PCR; the TCRdb copy retains only in-frame clones and omits some. The sample holds around 37,000 clones; 75% to 90% are singletons and the top ten take approximately 3%. Germline-derived CDR1 and CDR2 are SQVTM and ANQGSEA. The germline V and J ends were trimmed by 4 bases and 5 bases, with 18 bases remaining between them. This CDR3 is 14 amino acids long. For this clone: No antigen is known for it.

Sequenced: memory CD4+ T cells from PBMCs. This receptor was taken from an adult with COVID-19. V gene TRBV29-1 combines with J gene TRBJ2-7, with D perhaps TRBD1 or TRBD2 (6 bases each). CDR3 nucleotides: TGCAGCGTTGTAGGGACTGGGGGGCTAAACGAGCAGTACTTC. As protein: CSVVGTGGLNEQYF.